These 16 T cell receptor beta chains share one sample of origin, sequenced in a study of blood T cell repertoires in COVID-19. Profiling relied on immunoSEQ multiplex PCR, and the TCRdb table lists in-frame clones only, not all of them. The sample shows tens of thousands of clones, over 60% of them seen only once. The specimen sequenced was peripheral blood. These receptors were taken from a human donor in a cohort sampled during active COVID-19.

The gene calls are TRBV30 and TRBJ1-5, with D maybe TRBD1 (6 bases). The CDR3 loop spans 13 amino acids. CDR1 is GTSNPN, CDR2 SVGIG, per germline (reference sequence). The V end was cut by 3 bases, the J end by 4 bases, with 10 bases between. The CDR3 region has the DNA TGTGCCTGGAGCCGGGACATAAATCAGCCCCAGCATTTT. As protein: CAWSRDINQPQHF.

The CDR3 loop reads CASSVYRGSNQPQHF. The CDR3 DNA is TGTGCCAGCAGTGTGTATCGGGGTAGTAATCAGCCCCAGCATTTT. This chain connects TRBV2 to TRBJ1-5; D not certain. CDR3 length equals 15 residues. V gave up 4 bases and J gave up 4 bases, with 14 bases separating them. Germline values: CDR1 SNHLY, CDR2 FYNNEI.

This chain connects TRBV23-1 to TRBJ1-5; TRBD1 agrees at 7 bases. TRBV23-1 is an open reading frame whose function is uncertain. Trimming cost V 2 bases and J 3 bases; bases outside gene matches: 4. CDR3 length equals 15 residues. In DNA, the CDR3 is TGCGCCAGCAGTCAACCCGGGACAGTCAATCAGCCCCAGCATTTT. Translated: CASSQPGTVNQPQHF.

CDR3 DNA sequence: TGTGCCACGACTAGCGGGGGGGCAATTTCGGAGACCCAGTACTTC. This codes for CATTSGGAISETQYF. The V call is TRBV10-3, the J call TRBJ2-5; 14 nucleotides agree with TRBD2. Germline V gene data show CDR1 as ENHRY and CDR2 as SYGVKD. V dropped 10 bases and J dropped 5; count of bases not matched to a gene: 9. CDR3 size: 15 residues.

This chain links TRBV28 with TRBJ1-4; D is unclear. The CDR3 loop spans 13 amino acids. CDR1 is MDHEN, CDR2 SYDVKM, per germline. Trimming stripped 7 bases from V and 7 bases from J, with 13 bases between. The CDR3 nucleotides read TGTGCCAGCAAGACCCCCGCGGGTGAAAAACTGTTTTTT. Its protein is CASKTPAGEKLFF.

The chain carries TRBV5-4 and TRBJ2-5; 8 bases fit TRBD2. The V gene end was trimmed by 4 bases and the J gene end by 0 bases; junction bases not matched to a gene: 8. Per the germline V gene, CDR1 is SGHNT and CDR2 is YYREEE (reference sequence). CDR3 length: 16 residues. CDR3 region: CASSPGGAGDQETQYF. In nucleotides, the CDR3 is TGTGCCAGCAGCCCCGGTGGAGCGGGAGACCAAGAGACCCAGTACTTC. The full variable domain, its missing parts supplied by reference TRBV5-4 and TRBJ2-5, is ETGVTQSPTHLIKTRGQQVTLRCSSQSGHNTVSWYQQALGQGPQFIFQYYREEENGRGNFPPRFSGLQFPNYSSELNVNALELDDSALYLCASSPGGAGDQETQYFGPGTRLLVL.

Details on this clone: A junction boundary mismatches the germline segment, possibly from a read error. The chain employs TRBV10-3 and TRBJ2-1, with D maybe TRBD1 (5 bases). The V gene's germline CDR1 is ENHRY and CDR2 SYGVKD. This CDR3 has 11 residues. The CDR3 bases are TGTGCCGTCAGGGCCCCCAATGAGCAGTTCTTC. It encodes CAVRAPNEQFF.

V is TRBV4-1 and J is TRBJ2-5; 10 nucleotides align to TRBD2. The ends lost 4 bases at V and 2 bases at J; junction bases unmatched: 1. Germline loops: CDR1 MGHRA, CDR2 YSYEKL. The CDR3 covers 14 residues. CDR3 amino acids: CASSPGLAQETQYF. As DNA, the CDR3 is TGCGCCAGCAGCCCGGGACTAGCGCAAGAGACCCAGTACTTC.

This CDR3 reads CASSLTGDSTDTQYF. DNA of the CDR3: TGTGCCAGCAGCTTAACAGGAGACAGCACAGATACGCAGTATTTT. The chain recombines TRBV5-4 with TRBJ2-3; D may be TRBD1 (5 bases). The CDR3 extends over 15 amino acids. V lost 2 bases to trimming and J lost 0 bases, with 10 bases between them. Germline lookup yields CDR1 SGHNT and CDR2 YYREEE (reference sequence).

The rearrangement uses TRBV28 and TRBJ2-7; 12 bases are shared with TRBD2. This CDR3 spans 18 amino acids. With 5 bases clipped from V and 4 bases from J, the junction kept 15 bases outside the gene matches. Germline CDR1 is MDHEN and CDR2 is SYDVKM. In DNA form, the CDR3 reads TGTGCCAGCAGTCCTACCCGTCTAGCGGGAGGGCCGGGGTACGAGCAGTACTTC. This translates into CASSPTRLAGGPGYEQYF.

In its sample, this clone was seen a few times. The J gene is TRBJ2-3, the V gene TRBV9; D gene ambiguous. There are 15 residues in the CDR3. Trimming shortened V by 0 bases and J by 2 bases, and 10 bases separated the two germline ends. The germline V gene encodes CDR1 SGDLS and CDR2 YYNGEE. CDR3 DNA: TGTGCCAGCAGCGTAGGGTCTACCTTCACAGATACGCAGTATTTT. It specifies CASSVGSTFTDTQYF.

This sequence joins TRBV29-1 and TRBJ2-1; 7 nucleotides align to TRBD2. Germline CDR1 reads SQVTM; CDR2 reads ANQGSEA. Trimming at V came to 3 bases and at J to 7 bases, leaving 3 bases not matched to a gene. The CDR3 contains 12 residues. In DNA, the CDR3 is TGCAGCGTTGAGGTGGGGGGGAATGAGCAGTTCTTC. Translation gives CSVEVGGNEQFF.

V usage is TRBV10-2 and J usage is TRBJ2-1; 15 positions match TRBD2. With 11 bases clipped from V and 10 bases from J, the junction kept 9 bases outside the gene matches. The germline CDR1 and CDR2 sequences are WSHSY and SAAADI. The CDR3 totals 14 residues. The CDR3 coding sequence is TGCGCCTCCGGACTAGCGGGGGGGCCCGGGGAGCAGTTCTTC. Translating gives CASGLAGGPGEQFF.

The chain recombines TRBV29-1 with TRBJ2-3; TRBD2 matches 12 bases. This CDR3 is 19 amino acids long. The germline CDR1 and CDR2 sequences are SQVTM and ANQGSEA. V shed 6 bases, J shed 0 bases, and the junction held 16 bases outside the gene matches. The CDR3 spells CSVAGLAGDPLSSTDTQYF. CDR3 nucleotide sequence: TGCAGCGTGGCGGGACTAGCGGGTGACCCCTTGTCTAGCACAGATACGCAGTATTTT.

The chain uses TRBV28 and TRBJ1-5, with a possible D match to TRBD1 (5 bases). CDR3 size: 17 residues. Trimming pared 4 bases from V and 3 bases from J, leaving 19 bases between. Per the germline V gene, CDR1 is MDHEN and CDR2 is SYDVKM. CDR3 coding DNA: TGTGCCAGCAGTTGGACGACCGGGGCGGGGACCAATCAGCCCCAGCATTTT. Protein: CASSWTTGAGTNQPQHF.

V and J are TRBV5-6 and TRBJ2-3, with 7 bases identical to TRBD2. CDR3 length: 12 amino acids. Trimming removed 8 bases from V and 8 bases from J; junction bases left unmatched: 8. Germline V gene lookup returns CDR1 SGHDT and CDR2 YYEEEE. The CDR3 nucleotides read TGTGCCAGTACGTGGGAGGGAGGTACGCAGTATTTT. Translated, it gives CASTWEGGTQYF. The full variable domain, in which reference TRBV5-6 and TRBJ2-3 provide the parts outside the CDR3, is DAGVTQSPTHLIKTRGQQVTLRCSPKSGHDTVSWYQQALGQGPQFIFQYYEEEERQRGNFPDRFSGHQFPNYSSELNVNALLLGDSALYLCASTWEGGTQYFGPGTRLTVL.